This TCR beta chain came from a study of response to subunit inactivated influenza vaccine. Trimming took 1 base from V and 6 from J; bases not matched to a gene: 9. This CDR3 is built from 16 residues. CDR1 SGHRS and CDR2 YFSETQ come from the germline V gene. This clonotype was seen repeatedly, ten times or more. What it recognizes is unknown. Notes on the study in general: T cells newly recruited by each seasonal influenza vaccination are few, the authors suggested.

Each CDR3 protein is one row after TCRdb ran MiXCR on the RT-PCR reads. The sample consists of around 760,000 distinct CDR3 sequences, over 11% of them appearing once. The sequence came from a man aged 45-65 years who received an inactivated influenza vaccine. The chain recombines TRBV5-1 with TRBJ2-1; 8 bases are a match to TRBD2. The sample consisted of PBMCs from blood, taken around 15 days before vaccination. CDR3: CASSLTSGTFFNEQFF. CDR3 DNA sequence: TGCGCCAGCAGCTTGACTAGCGGCACGTTTTTCAATGAGCAGTTCTTC. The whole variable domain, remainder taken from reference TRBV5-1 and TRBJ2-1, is KAGVTQTPRYLIKTRGQQVTLSCSPISGHRSVSWYQQTPGQGLQFLFEYFSETQRNKGNFPGRFSGRQFSNSRSEMNVSTLELGDSALYLCASSLTSGTFFNEQFFGPGTRLTVL.